Listed below are T cell receptor beta chains from one sample, sequenced in a study of cytomegalovirus exposure and HLA in healthy donors. Assay: immunoSEQ multiplex PCR; the TCRdb copy retains only in-frame clones and omits some. The sample shows roughly 250,000 clones, roughly two thirds of them seen only once. Sample: PBMCs. These TCRs come from a female donor in good health and CMV-seronegative. The CDR3 runs from the conserved cysteine through the conserved F or W. D genes are given only for firm matches. Expanded clones get a size class; other rows say once, few or many, or leave the size out.

clone_size,j_call,v_call,d_call,cdr3_aa,cdr3_nt
.,TRBJ2-2,TRBV7-7,.,CASSLGEYTGELFF,TGTGCTAGCAGCTTAGGGGAGTACACCGGGGAGCTGTTTTTT
.,TRBJ2-2,TRBV7-9,.,CASRPGGGEAGELFF,TGTGCCAGCAGGCCAGGAGGGGGGGAAGCCGGGGAGCTGTTTTTT
few,TRBJ1-4,TRBV4-1,TRBD1,CASSQDGQGDEKLFF,TGCGCCAGCAGCCAAGACGGACAGGGAGATGAAAAACTGTTTTTT
.,TRBJ2-7,TRBV11-1,.,CASSWLGDTDYHYEQYF,TGTGCCAGCAGCTGGCTCGGCGACACGGACTATCATTACGAGCAGTACTTC
.,TRBJ2-6,TRBV28,.,CASSSNGLGANVLTF,TGTGCCAGCAGTTCTAACGGACTTGGGGCCAACGTCCTGACTTTC
.,TRBJ1-2,TRBV25-1,.,CASSETGKGYTF,TGTGCCAGCAGTGAAACAGGGAAGGGCTACACCTTC
few,TRBJ2-7,TRBV7-9,TRBD2,CASSLQVGRDTFYEQYF,TGTGCCAGCAGCTTACAGGTTGGGAGGGATACTTTCTACGAGCAGTACTTC
.,TRBJ2-7,TRBV7-9,.,CSSSPGQPYEQYF,TGTTCCAGCAGCCCAGGACAGCCCTACGAGCAGTACTTC
.,TRBJ1-3,TRBV18,.,CASSPLGTNNGNTIYF,TGTGCCAGCTCACCTCTTGGGACAAATAACGGAAACACCATATATTTT
once,TRBJ2-1,TRBV4-2,.,CASSQDITYYNEQFF,TGTGCCAGCAGCCAAGATATTACCTACTACAATGAGCAGTTCTTC
.,TRBJ2-3,TRBV11-3,.,CASSGGPSADTQYF,TGTGCCAGCAGCGGAGGCCCTTCAGCAGATACGCAGTATTTT
.,TRBJ2-7,TRBV5-1,.,CASSLVLDRSYEQYF,TGCGCCAGCAGCTTGGTCTTAGACAGGAGCTACGAGCAGTACTTC
.,TRBJ1-2,TRBV19,.,CASSMKGHLANYGYTF,TGTGCCAGTAGTATGAAAGGACATCTAGCTAACTATGGCTACACCTTC
.,TRBJ2-1,TRBV7-5,.,CVRSFCAGRTYNEQFF,TGTGTCAGAAGCTTTTGTGCGGGCCGTACCTACAATGAGCAGTTCTTC
.,TRBJ2-7,TRBV2,TRBD1,CASSDEAGGRYEQYF,TGTGCCAGCAGTGATGAGGCAGGGGGCAGGTACGAGCAGTACTTC
.,TRBJ1-1,TRBV20-1,.,CSVVKGTEAFF,TGCAGTGTCGTCAAGGGGACTGAAGCTTTCTTT
.,TRBJ2-7,TRBV27,TRBD1,CASSLSWGGTGMYEQYF,TGTGCCAGCAGTTTATCGTGGGGGGGGACAGGGATGTACGAGCAGTACTTC
once,TRBJ1-1,TRBV5-4,.,CASNPSGGREAFF,TGTGCCAGCAATCCCTCGGGGGGCCGGGAAGCTTTCTTT
.,TRBJ1-1,TRBV4-1,.,CASSQVAGRAEAFF,TGCGCCAGCAGCCAAGTTGCAGGGAGGGCTGAAGCTTTCTTT
.,TRBJ1-1,TRBV5-1,.,CASSFDRPTEAFF,TGCGCCAGCAGCTTTGACAGACCCACTGAAGCTTTCTTT
.,TRBJ1-5,TRBV19,.,CASSTVSEAPQHF,TGTGCCAGTAGTACCGTAAGCGAGGCGCCCCAGCATTTT
.,TRBJ2-7,TRBV27,TRBD1,CASSLLDRPYEQYF,TGTGCCAGCAGTTTATTGGACAGGCCCTACGAGCAGTACTTC
.,TRBJ2-7,TRBV28,TRBD2,CASSLTSGTSGSYEQYF,TGTGCCAGCAGTTTAACCTCAGGGACTAGCGGGAGTTACGAGCAGTACTTC
few,TRBJ2-7,TRBV4-1,TRBD2,CASSLEPGGYEQYF,TGCGCCAGCAGCCTCGAGCCGGGAGGCTACGAGCAGTACTTC
.,TRBJ2-2,TRBV30,TRBD2,CALPGLAGAGGELFF,TGTGCCTTACCGGGACTAGCGGGAGCGGGCGGGGAGCTGTTTTTT
.,TRBJ2-1,TRBV5-1,TRBD2,CASSPIAGGAYNEQFF,TGCGCCAGCAGCCCCATAGCGGGAGGCGCCTACAATGAGCAGTTCTTC
.,TRBJ2-7,TRBV5-1,.,CASSRKGEGYEQYF,TGCGCCAGCAGCCGGAAGGGGGAGGGCTACGAGCAGTACTTC
few,TRBJ1-2,TRBV7-9,TRBD1,CASSFPDRAYGYTF,TGTGCCAGCAGCTTCCCTGACAGGGCCTATGGCTACACCTTC
.,TRBJ2-1,TRBV28,.,CASSLASGVPDEQFF,TGTGCCAGCAGTTTAGCCTCCGGTGTGCCCGATGAGCAGTTCTTC
.,TRBJ1-1,TRBV10-2,.,CASSSIQAFTEAFF,TGCGCCAGCAGTTCCATCCAGGCGTTCACTGAAGCTTTCTTT
.,TRBJ2-7,TRBV19,.,CASSIDQGTYEQYF,TGTGCCAGTAGTATAGATCAGGGCACCTACGAGCAGTACTTC
.,TRBJ2-6,TRBV10-1,.,CATRGSGANVLTF,TGCGCCACCCGGGGCTCTGGGGCCAACGTCCTGACTTTC
.,TRBJ2-1,TRBV29-1,TRBD1,CSDGDRELEQFF,TGCAGCGACGGGGACAGGGAGCTCGAGCAGTTCTTC
.,TRBJ2-1,TRBV5-1,TRBD2,CASSGGLAGVVEEQFF,TGCGCCAGCAGCGGTGGACTAGCGGGAGTGGTTGAGGAGCAGTTCTTC
few,TRBJ2-5,TRBV25-1,TRBD1,CASSVTGVETQYF,TGTGCCAGCAGTGTGACAGGGGTAGAGACCCAGTACTTC
.,TRBJ2-2,TRBV10-3,.,CAISEGKEGIGTGELFF,TGTGCCATCAGTGAGGGGAAGGAGGGGATAGGCACCGGGGAGCTGTTTTTT
.,TRBJ2-1,TRBV5-1,.,CASSLGLTENEQFF,TGCGCCAGCAGCCTGGGACTTACGGAGAATGAGCAGTTCTTC
.,TRBJ2-7,TRBV15,TRBD2,CATSSQRETYEQYF,TGTGCCACCAGCAGTCAGCGGGAAACCTACGAGCAGTACTTC
.,TRBJ1-6,TRBV28,.,CASTLRDTRNSPLHF,TGTGCCAGCACTCTCCGGGACACCAGGAATTCCCCCCTCCACTTT
few,TRBJ1-1,TRBV25-1,.,CASSEGGSEAFF,TGTGCCAGCAGTGAAGGGGGGTCTGAAGCTTTCTTT
few,TRBJ1-1,TRBV27,.,CASSRREGRTEAFF,TGTGCCAGCAGTCGGCGGGAAGGCCGTACTGAAGCTTTCTTT
.,TRBJ2-7,TRBV5-1,TRBD2,CASSSPGGTYEQYF,TGCGCCAGCAGCTCCCCGGGAGGGACCTACGAGCAGTACTTC
.,TRBJ2-7,TRBV6-6,.,CASRGGTRFSEQYF,TGTGCCTCTCGCGGCGGGACCCGCTTTTCCGAGCAGTACTTC
.,TRBJ1-2,TRBV6-1,TRBD1,CASTATTGVYGYTF,TGTGCCAGCACCGCAACCACAGGGGTTTATGGCTACACCTTC
.,TRBJ2-2,TRBV27,TRBD2,CASSLSASGRTPGTGELFF,TGTGCCAGCAGTTTATCCGCTAGCGGGAGGACCCCGGGCACCGGGGAGCTGTTTTTT
few,TRBJ2-7,TRBV7-8,TRBD2,CASSQGLVTSLEQYF,TGTGCCAGCAGCCAAGGACTAGTGACCAGTCTCGAGCAGTACTTC
.,TRBJ2-7,TRBV9,.,CASSVGGSYEQYF,TGTGCCAGCAGCGTAGGAGGGTCCTACGAGCAGTACTTC
.,TRBJ2-3,TRBV5-1,.,CASSLGWDSRNTQYF,TGCGCCAGCAGCTTGGGATGGGACTCCCGAAATACGCAGTATTTT
.,TRBJ2-3,TRBV6-4,.,CASSDKGRPTDTQYF,TGTGCCAGCAGTGACAAAGGCAGGCCCACAGATACGCAGTATTTT
.,TRBJ1-5,TRBV6-1,.,CASSEAQRGQPQHF,TGTGCCAGCAGTGAAGCGCAGAGGGGGCAGCCCCAGCATTTT
.,TRBJ2-7,TRBV28,TRBD1,CASRFGGGGQGPYEQYF,TGTGCCAGCAGATTTGGGGGTGGGGGACAGGGCCCCTACGAGCAGTACTTC
.,TRBJ2-1,TRBV18,TRBD2,CASSPQLADNEQFF,TGTGCCAGCTCACCTCAACTAGCGGACAATGAGCAGTTCTTC
.,TRBJ2-1,TRBV4-1,.,CASSQEGGNEQFF,TGCGCCAGCAGCCAAGAGGGCGGGAATGAGCAGTTCTTC
.,TRBJ2-5,TRBV5-1,TRBD2,CASAGGSGRQETQYF,TGCGCCAGCGCCGGAGGTAGCGGGCGGCAAGAGACCCAGTACTTC
.,TRBJ1-1,TRBV6-4,TRBD1,CASSPTQGAGTEAFF,TGTGCCAGCAGTCCGACACAGGGGGCTGGGACTGAAGCTTTCTTT